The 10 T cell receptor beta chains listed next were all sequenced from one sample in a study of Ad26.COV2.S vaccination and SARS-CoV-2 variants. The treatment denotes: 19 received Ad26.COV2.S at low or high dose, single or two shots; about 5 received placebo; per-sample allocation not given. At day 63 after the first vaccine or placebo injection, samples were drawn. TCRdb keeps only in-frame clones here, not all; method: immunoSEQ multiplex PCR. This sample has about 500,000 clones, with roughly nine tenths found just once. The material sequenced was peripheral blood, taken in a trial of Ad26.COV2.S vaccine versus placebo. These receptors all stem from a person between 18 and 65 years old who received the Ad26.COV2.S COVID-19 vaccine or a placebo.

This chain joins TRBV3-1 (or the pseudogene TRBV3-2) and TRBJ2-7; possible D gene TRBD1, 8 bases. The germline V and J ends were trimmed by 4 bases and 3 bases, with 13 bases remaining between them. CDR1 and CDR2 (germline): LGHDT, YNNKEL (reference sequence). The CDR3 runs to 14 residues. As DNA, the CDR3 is TGTGCCAGCAGCCGAAGCGGGACAGGCTACGAGCAGTACTTC. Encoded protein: CASSRSGTGYEQYF.

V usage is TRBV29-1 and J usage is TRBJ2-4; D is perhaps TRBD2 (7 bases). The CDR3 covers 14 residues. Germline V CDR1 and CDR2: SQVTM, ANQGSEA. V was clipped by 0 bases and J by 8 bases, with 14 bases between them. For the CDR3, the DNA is TGCAGCGTTGAAGATCCGGGGAGGGGGGACATTCAGTACTTC. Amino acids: CSVEDPGRGDIQYF.

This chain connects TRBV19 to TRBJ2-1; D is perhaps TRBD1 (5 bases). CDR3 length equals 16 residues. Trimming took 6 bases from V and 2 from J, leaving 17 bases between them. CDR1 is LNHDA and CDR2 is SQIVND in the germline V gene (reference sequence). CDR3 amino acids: CASSGYTQATYNEQFF. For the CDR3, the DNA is TGTGCCAGTAGCGGATATACACAGGCAACCTACAATGAGCAGTTCTTC.

The CDR3 nucleotides read TGTGCCAGCAGCCTTGTGGCGGGGGGCACAGATACGCAGTATTTT. Translating it yields CASSLVAGGTDTQYF. The rearrangement links TRBV5-5 to TRBJ2-3, with 7 bases matching TRBD2. CDR3 size: 15 residues. Germline-derived CDR1 and CDR2 are SGHKS and YYEKEE (reference sequence). V lost 4 bases to trimming and J lost 1 base; unmatched junction nucleotides: 6.

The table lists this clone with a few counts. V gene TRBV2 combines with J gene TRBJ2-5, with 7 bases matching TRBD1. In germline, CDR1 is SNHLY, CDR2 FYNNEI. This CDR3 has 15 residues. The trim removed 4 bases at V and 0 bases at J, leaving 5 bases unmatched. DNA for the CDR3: TGTGCCAGCAGTGGACCACAGGGGTACCAAGAGACCCAGTACTTC. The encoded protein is CASSGPQGYQETQYF.

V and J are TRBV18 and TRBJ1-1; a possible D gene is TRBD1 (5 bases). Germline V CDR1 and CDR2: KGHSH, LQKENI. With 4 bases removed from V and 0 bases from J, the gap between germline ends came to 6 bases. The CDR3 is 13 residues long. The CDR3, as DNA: TGTGCCAGCTCACAGGGGATGAACACTGAAGCTTTCTTT. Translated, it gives CASSQGMNTEAFF.

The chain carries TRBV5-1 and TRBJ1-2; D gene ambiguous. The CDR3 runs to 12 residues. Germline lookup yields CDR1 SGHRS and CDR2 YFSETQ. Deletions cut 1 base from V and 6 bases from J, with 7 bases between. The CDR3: CASSLIGDGYTF. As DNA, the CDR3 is TGCGCCAGCAGCTTGATTGGGGATGGCTACACCTTC.

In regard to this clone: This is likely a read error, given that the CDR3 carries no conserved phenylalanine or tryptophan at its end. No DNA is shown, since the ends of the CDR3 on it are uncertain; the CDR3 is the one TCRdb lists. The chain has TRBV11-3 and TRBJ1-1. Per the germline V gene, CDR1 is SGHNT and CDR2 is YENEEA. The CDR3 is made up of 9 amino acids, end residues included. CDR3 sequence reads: CASSLEGPR.

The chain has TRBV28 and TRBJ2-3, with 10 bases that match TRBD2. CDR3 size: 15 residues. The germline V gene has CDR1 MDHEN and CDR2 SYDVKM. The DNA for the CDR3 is TGTGCAACGACTGGAGCGGGAGGGCCGACAGATACGCAGTATTTT. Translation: CATTGAGGPTDTQYF.

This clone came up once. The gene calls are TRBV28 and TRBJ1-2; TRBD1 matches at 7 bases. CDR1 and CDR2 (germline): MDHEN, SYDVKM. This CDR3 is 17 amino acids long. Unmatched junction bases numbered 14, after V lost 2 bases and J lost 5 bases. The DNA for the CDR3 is TGTGCCAGCAGTTTAGTGGACAGGCCTAAAAGAAGTTATGGCTACACCTTC. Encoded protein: CASSLVDRPKRSYGYTF.